This T cell receptor (beta chain) was captured by sequencing in a study of blood T cells in healthy people across ages. This clonotype appeared a single time. Its specificity is unknown. Study-level points and caveats: Calculation of diversity from one million T cells yielded estimates considered to be underestimates.

Collection of roughly 10 milliliters of peripheral blood was performed for each donor. Each sample used at least 6 million PBMCs. Sample-barcoded 5' priming and a J-beta primer mix drove a second PCR of 7 to 11 cycles. All samples gave at least 2.5 million CDR3-containing paired-end reads. One entry per CDR3 protein results from TCRdb running MiXCR on the 5' RACE reads. The table shows 1.4 million or so distinct CDR3 sequences, with 42% occurring only once. The CDR3 loop spans 15 amino acids. Trimming stripped 3 bases from V and 5 bases from J, with 16 bases between. Per germline, CDR1 SGHDT and CDR2 YYEEEE.

The chain is built from TRBV5-6 and TRBJ2-3; D is possibly TRBD1 or TRBD2 (6 bases each). Sequenced material: blood. The clonotype comes from a woman aged 18 to 35 in good health. This CDR3 is CASSSVGGGRDTQYF. The CDR3 nucleotides are TGTGCCAGCAGCTCGGTAGGAGGGGGTAGAGATACGCAGTATTTT.